One and the same sample provided the 32 T cell receptor beta chains below, sequenced in a study of Graves' ophthalmopathy and Graves' hyperthyroidism. The TCR beta CDR3 regions underwent amplification from RNA transcripts. In the first round, RT-PCR was carried out with HTBI primers, and a multiplex PCR formed the second round. TCRdb called the multiplex PCR reads again in MiXCR, with one record for every CDR3 protein. The sample has fewer than 600,000 distinct CDR3 sequences, approximately 15% seen once; the top ten hold over 7.5%. Input material: blood. These receptors all come from a woman aged 30 to 39 with Graves' ophthalmopathy.

This clonotype has ten or more counts. The chain uses TRBV27 and TRBJ1-1; D perhaps matches TRBD1 (6 bases). This CDR3 has 12 amino acids. V lost 7 bases and J lost 10, with 16 bases in between. Germline loops: CDR1 MNHEY, CDR2 SMNVEV (reference sequence). The CDR3: CASTPQGGVAFF. In DNA form, the CDR3 reads TGTGCCAGCACCCCACAGGGCGGCGTAGCTTTCTTT.

This clonotype was detected ten times or more. This chain connects TRBV28 to TRBJ1-2; 9 bases line up with TRBD1. Trimming at V came to 6 bases and at J to 4 bases, leaving 12 bases not matched to a gene. The CDR3 consists of 16 residues. The germline V gene has CDR1 MDHEN and CDR2 SYDVKM. In nucleotides, the CDR3 is TGTGCCAGCAGCTCCCCTCCGGGACAGGGAACCTATGGCTACACCTTC. Encoded protein: CASSSPPGQGTYGYTF.

This clonotype was detected only a few times. The V and J genes are TRBV7-2 and TRBJ1-3; no clear D. The CDR3 sequence is 15 residues long. Germline values: CDR1 SGHTA, CDR2 FQGNSA. Trimming shortened V by 4 bases and J by 1 base, and 11 bases separated the two germline ends. In nucleotides, the CDR3 is TGTGCCAGCAGCTCCACGGCTACTTCTGGAAACACCATATATTTT. It codes for CASSSTATSGNTIYF. Full variable domain (outside the CDR3, taken from reference TRBV7-2 and TRBJ1-3): GAGVSQSPSNKVTEKGKDVELRCDPISGHTALYWYRQSLGQGLEFLIYFQGNSAPDKSGLPSDRFSAERTGGSVSTLTIQRTQQEDSAVYLCASSSTATSGNTIYFGEGSWLTVV.

Ten or more counts support this clonotype. This rearrangement joins TRBV7-6 to TRBJ2-7; 7 bases are shared with TRBD1. In germline, CDR1 is SGHVS, CDR2 FNYEAQ. This CDR3 region has 13 residues. The V segment lost 1 base and the J segment 6 bases; nucleotides outside the gene matches: 3. CDR3 bases: TGTGCCAGCAGCTTAGGAAACAGGGGCGAGCAGTACTTC. It yields the protein CASSLGNRGEQYF.

The table lists this clonotype with a few counts. This chain joins TRBV5-1 and TRBJ1-1; D may be TRBD1 (6 bases). Per the germline V gene, CDR1 is SGHRS and CDR2 is YFSETQ. There are 14 residues in the CDR3. V dropped 2 bases and J dropped 7 bases, with 15 bases sitting between them. This CDR3 reads CASSFGGAPNEAFF. The CDR3 bases are TGCGCCAGCAGCTTCGGGGGGGCGCCTAATGAAGCTTTCTTT. Drawing the rest from reference TRBV5-1 and TRBJ1-1, the complete variable domain is KAGVTQTPRYLIKTRGQQVTLSCSPISGHRSVSWYQQTPGQGLQFLFEYFSETQRNKGNFPGRFSGRQFSNSRSEMNVSTLELGDSALYLCASSFGGAPNEAFFGQGTRLTVV.

This clonotype was detected many times. The rearrangement uses TRBV6-8 and TRBJ1-1; TRBD1 matches at 7 bases. The CDR3 extends over 18 amino acids. Germline V lookup: CDR1 MNHGY, CDR2 SAAAGT. The ends lost 6 bases at V and 0 bases at J; junction bases unmatched: 16. The CDR3, as DNA: TGTGCCAGCAGGGAGGACCCGACAGGGTTGGAGATGAACACTGAAGCTTTCTTT. Its translation is CASREDPTGLEMNTEAFF.

The chain recombines TRBV27 with TRBJ2-7, with D perhaps being TRBD1 or TRBD2 (6 bases each). Trimming left V 6 bases short and J 8 bases short, with 23 bases between. CDR1 is MNHEY and CDR2 is SMNVEV in the germline V gene (reference sequence). CDR3 length: 15 residues. The CDR3 coding sequence is TGTGCCAGCAGCCCCTTCGGGGGCGAGGGGAACAAGCAGTACTTC. It specifies CASSPFGGEGNKQYF.

This clonotype was picked up many times. DNA for the CDR3: TGTGCCAGCGGGCGGGGGCCGACCTACGAGCAGTACTTC. Translated, it gives CASGRGPTYEQYF. The rearrangement links TRBV27 to TRBJ2-7, with D tentatively TRBD2 (7 bases). V gave up 8 bases and J gave up 2 bases, with 13 bases separating them. Germline V gene data show CDR1 as MNHEY and CDR2 as SMNVEV (reference sequence). This CDR3 is 13 amino acids long.

This clonotype was recorded many times. The CDR3: CASSSITQETQYF. The CDR3, as DNA: TGCGCCAGCAGCTCGATTACACAAGAGACCCAGTACTTC. This rearrangement joins TRBV5-1 to TRBJ2-5; D remains ambiguous. CDR3 length equals 13 residues. V gave up 3 bases and J gave up 2 bases, with 8 bases separating them. From germline, CDR1 is SGHRS and CDR2 YFSETQ. Filled out from reference TRBV5-1 and TRBJ2-5, the complete variable domain reads KAGVTQTPRYLIKTRGQQVTLSCSPISGHRSVSWYQQTPGQGLQFLFEYFSETQRNKGNFPGRFSGRQFSNSRSEMNVSTLELGDSALYLCASSSITQETQYFGPGTRLLVL.

This clonotype was found many times. The chain combines TRBV28 with TRBJ2-7; the match to TRBD1 covers 11 bases. The trim removed 4 bases at V and 2 bases at J, leaving 4 bases unmatched. This CDR3 has 15 amino acids. From germline, CDR1 is MDHEN and CDR2 SYDVKM. CDR3 protein: CASSSRGQGAYEQYF. CDR3 nucleotides: TGTGCCAGCAGTTCCCGGGGACAGGGGGCCTACGAGCAGTACTTC.

This chain joins TRBV12-3 or TRBV12-4 and TRBJ1-2, with D perhaps TRBD1 (5 bases). V lost 8 bases to trimming and J lost 2 bases, with 12 bases between them. The CDR3 spans 13 residues. As DNA, the CDR3 is TGTGCCAGCTTCCCCGGGGGGAACTATGGCTACACCTTC. It is translated as CASFPGGNYGYTF.

This clonotype has only a few counts. This chain connects TRBV19 to TRBJ1-2; D is perhaps TRBD1 (6 bases). The CDR3 extends over 12 amino acids. V dropped 11 bases and J dropped 4 bases, with 14 bases sitting between them. The germline CDR1 and CDR2 sequences are LNHDA and SQIVND (reference sequence). The CDR3 region is CALRTDAYGYTF. The CDR3 DNA follows: TGTGCCCTTCGGACAGACGCCTATGGCTACACCTTC. The variable domain in full, with the rest retrieved from reference TRBV19 and TRBJ1-2, is DGGITQSPKYLFRKEGQNVTLSCEQNLNHDAMYWYRQDPGQGLRLIYYSQIVNDFQKGDIAEGYSVSREKKESFPLTVTSAQKNPTAFYLCALRTDAYGYTFGSGTRLTVV.

In its sample, this clonotype was seen many times. This chain joins TRBV6-1 and TRBJ2-7; either TRBD1 or TRBD2 may supply D (6 bases each). This CDR3 is 16 amino acids long. Germline CDR1 MNHNS, CDR2 SASEGT. V was cut by 8 bases and J by 0 bases, with 20 bases left in between. Here the CDR3 reads CASRTGEDSRSYEQYF. In DNA, the CDR3 is TGTGCCAGCCGAACGGGGGAGGACAGCCGCTCCTACGAGCAGTACTTC.

This clonotype has a count of ten or more. This chain uses TRBV7-9 with TRBJ1-3; D gene uncertain. V lost 5 bases to trimming and J lost 0 bases, with 8 bases between them. The germline V gene has CDR1 SEHNR and CDR2 FQNEAQ (reference sequence). The CDR3 runs to 14 residues. The DNA for the CDR3 is TGTGCCAGCAGCACAGACCGCTCTGGAAACACCATATATTTT. Residues: CASSTDRSGNTIYF.

At least ten counts were recorded for this clonotype. The CDR3 protein is CSAETDKQETQYF. CDR3 DNA: TGCAGTGCCGAAACCGACAAACAAGAGACCCAGTACTTC. The chain is built from TRBV20-1 and TRBJ2-5; D is undetermined. Per germline, CDR1 DFQATT and CDR2 SNEGSKA (reference sequence). V gave up 6 bases and J gave up 2 bases, with 13 bases separating them. The CDR3 runs 13 residues.

This clonotype was seen ten or more times. The chain joins TRBV12-3 or TRBV12-4 to TRBJ1-1; D is possibly TRBD1 (5 bases). V was trimmed by 3 bases and J by 11 bases, leaving 25 bases between them. The length of the CDR3 is 16 residues. The CDR3 coding sequence is TGTGCCAGCAGTTTCGTGGGGCCGTCTGACTTAGTTGGTGCTTTCTTT. Translating it yields CASSFVGPSDLVGAFF.

Ten or more counts support this clonotype. This chain connects TRBV15 to TRBJ2-5; D possibly corresponds to TRBD1 (6 bases). The CDR3 contains 17 residues. V gave up 1 base and J gave up 4 bases, with 19 bases separating them. Germline CDR1 is LNHNV and CDR2 is YYDKDF (reference sequence). CDR3 sequence (DNA): TGTGCCACCAGCAGAGTTTGGGGGCAGGGGATGAGAGAGACCCAGTACTTC. As protein: CATSRVWGQGMRETQYF.

This clonotype was counted many times. The gene calls are TRBV15 and TRBJ2-2; D is ambiguous. Between the trimmed V and J ends, which lost 0 bases and 1 base, there was a span of 9 bases. The CDR3 has 16 residues. Germline CDR1 and CDR2: LNHNV and YYDKDF (reference sequence). CDR3 coding DNA: TGTGCCACCAGCAGAGATTTCGGCGTGAACACCGGGGAGCTGTTTTTT. Protein product: CATSRDFGVNTGELFF. Supplemented by reference TRBV15 and TRBJ2-2, the full variable domain reads DAMVIQNPRYQVTQFGKPVTLSCSQTLNHNVMYWYQQKSSQAPKLLFHYYDKDFNNEADTPDNFQSRRPNTSFCFLDIRSPGLGDTAMYLCATSRDFGVNTGELFFGEGSRLTVL.

Ten or more counts support this clonotype. The genes are TRBV27 and TRBJ1-5; D ambiguous. V was clipped by 5 bases and J by 3 bases, with 20 bases between them. Germline V CDR1 and CDR2: MNHEY, SMNVEV (reference sequence). The CDR3 covers 17 residues. The CDR3 reads CASSPSLGGRPNQPQHF. In nucleotides, the CDR3 is TGTGCCAGCAGTCCATCCTTAGGAGGGAGGCCCAATCAGCCCCAGCATTTT.

This clonotype was recorded at least ten times. The V call is TRBV12-3 or TRBV12-4, the J call TRBJ1-5; D call uncertain. V was clipped by 3 bases and J by 3 bases, with 6 bases between them. The CDR3 spans 13 residues. CDR3 nucleotides: TGTGCCAGCAGTTTCTCCACCAATCAGCCCCAGCATTTT. It yields the protein CASSFSTNQPQHF.

This clonotype was found many times. The J gene is TRBJ2-7, the V gene TRBV27; either TRBD1 or TRBD2 may fit D (5 bases each). Germline assignment: CDR1 MNHEY and CDR2 SMNVEV (reference sequence). This CDR3 comprises 12 residues. Trimming shortened V by 8 bases and J by 6 bases, and 14 bases separated the two germline ends. DNA for the CDR3: TGTGCCAGCGGCAGGGACCTTTTCGAGCAGTACTTC. This codes for CASGRDLFEQYF.

This clonotype was counted at least ten times. Written as DNA, the CDR3 is TGTGCCAGCAATCCCGGACCGAACTCTGGAAACACCATATATTTT. It codes for CASNPGPNSGNTIYF. The rearrangement uses TRBV28 and TRBJ1-3; D is undetermined. The V gene lost 7 bases and the J gene lost 0 bases, with 13 bases spanning the gap. CDR1 is MDHEN and CDR2 is SYDVKM in the germline V gene. The CDR3 is made up of 15 amino acids.

The rearrangement uses TRBV15 and TRBJ1-5; D gene uncertain. The CDR3 is 18 residues long. The V gene lost 0 bases and the J gene lost 5 bases, with 20 bases spanning the gap. CDR1 is LNHNV and CDR2 is YYDKDF in the germline V gene (reference sequence). CDR3 protein: CATSRDFQRHPIHQPQHF. Written as DNA, the CDR3 is TGTGCCACCAGCAGAGATTTTCAGAGACATCCTATTCATCAGCCCCAGCATTTT.

In regard to this clonotype: This may be a read error, as it is one base from a much larger clone. The chain recombines TRBV12-3 or TRBV12-4 with TRBJ2-7; 10 bases match TRBD2. The CDR3 consists of 14 residues. The CDR3 here is CACREREGLYEQYF. The CDR3 coding sequence is TGTGCCTGCAGAGAGCGGGAGGGCCTGTACGAGCAGTACTTC.

With regard to this clonotype: Given a much more abundant clone one base away, this may be a read error. The chain links TRBV20-1 to TRBJ1-2; D is perhaps TRBD1 (6 bases). V was cut by 6 bases and J by 0 bases, with 14 bases left in between. Germline loops: CDR1 DFQATT, CDR2 SNEGSKA (reference sequence). CDR3 length equals 14 residues. In DNA form, the CDR3 reads TGCAGTGCCCCGAACAGGGAATCTAACTATGGCTACACCTTC. Amino acid sequence: CSAPNRESNYGYTF.

To note about this clonotype: A read error is possible here, since a much larger clone lies one base away. The J gene is TRBJ2-7, the V gene TRBV9; D tentatively fits TRBD1 or TRBD2 (5 bases each). The V and J ends lost 3 bases and 2 bases respectively, with 15 bases between them. CDR3 length: 15 amino acids. Germline lookup yields CDR1 SGDLS and CDR2 YYNGEE. The CDR3 loop is CASSGRDGRAYEQYV. As DNA, the CDR3 is TGTGCCAGCAGCGGCCGGGACGGCAGAGCCTACGAGCAGTACGTC.

This rearrangement joins TRBV3-1 to TRBJ2-5; possible D gene TRBD2, 7 bases. V gave up 3 bases and J gave up 2 bases, with 19 bases separating them. Germline V gives CDR1 LGHDT, CDR2 YNNKEL (reference sequence). The CDR3 length is 17 residues. The CDR3 loop reads CASSQRLERGGQETQYF. Written as DNA, the CDR3 is TGTGCCAGCAGCCAGAGACTCGAAAGGGGGGGTCAAGAGACCCAGTACTTC.

Ten or more counts support this clonotype. The rearrangement uses TRBV5-1 and TRBJ2-5; D is unresolved. Trimming left V 0 bases short and J 4 bases short, with 19 bases between. The CDR3 has 17 amino acids. CDR1 SGHRS and CDR2 YFSETQ come from the germline V gene. The chain's CDR3 is CASSLASFLDYRETQYF. In DNA, the CDR3 is TGCGCCAGCAGCTTGGCCTCATTCCTGGATTATCGAGAGACCCAGTACTTC.

Many counts were recorded for this clonotype. The J gene is TRBJ2-5, the V gene TRBV4-1; D gene unclear. CDR3 size: 15 residues. Trimming took 0 bases from V and 7 from J, leaving 15 bases between them. From germline, CDR1 is MGHRA and CDR2 YSYEKL. CDR3 in amino acids: CASSQDLSPTGTQYF. CDR3 DNA sequence: TGCGCCAGCAGCCAAGATCTAAGTCCGACGGGGACCCAGTACTTC.

The sample holds one count of this clonotype. V usage is TRBV4-1 and J usage is TRBJ1-1, with D hard to call. Germline V gene sequence: CDR1 MGHRA, CDR2 YSYEKL. The V gene lost 3 bases and the J gene lost 6 bases, with 11 bases spanning the gap. The CDR3 consists of 13 residues. Written as DNA, the CDR3 is TGCGCCAGCAGCCAGAGGTGGAAGGCTGAAGCTTTCTTT. Translation gives CASSQRWKAEAFF.

This clonotype was found many times. V and J are TRBV2 and TRBJ1-1; D is undetermined. V lost 5 bases and J 1 base, leaving 8 bases between the germline ends. Germline assignment: CDR1 SNHLY and CDR2 FYNNEI. The CDR3 covers 13 residues. CDR3 region: CASSPPSNTEAFF. In DNA, the CDR3 is TGTGCCAGCAGTCCCCCCTCGAACACTGAAGCTTTCTTT.

Turning to this clonotype: As the CDR3 is not closed by the conserved phenylalanine or tryptophan, this likely results from a read error. V is TRBV6-1 and J is TRBJ1-2, with 7 bases that match TRBD1. The V gene's germline CDR1 is MNHNS and CDR2 SASEGT. The CDR3 consists of 13 residues. With V trimmed by 7 bases and J by 8 bases, 10 bases remained unmatched. CDR3 coding DNA: TGTGCCAGCACCCGGTCCAGGGGGAACGGCTACACCGTC. Translated, it gives CASTRSRGNGYTV.